Following are 12 T cell receptor beta chains from one sample sequenced in a study of CD4 T cells in relation to SARS-CoV-2 and coronaviruses. TCRdb's copy holds only in-frame clones and misses some; the assay was immunoSEQ multiplex PCR. The sample holds 29,000 or so clones, around 79% seen once. The antigens these receptors bind are not known. The unexposed donors gave CD4+ T cells in about 2011-2019, prior to COVID-19. The cells were cultured for under twelve days before CD4+ T cells were isolated. The sequencing sample was made of CD4+ T cells from PBMCs, cultured in vitro. The receptors stem from a human donor in good health.

This rearrangement joins TRBV7-9 to TRBJ2-3; 10 positions agree with TRBD1. The germline gives CDR1 SEHNR, CDR2 FQNEAQ (reference sequence). The CDR3 is 14 amino acids. The ends lost 5 bases at V and 3 bases at J; junction bases unmatched: 2. The CDR3 loop is CASSGGQGTDTQYF. CDR3 coding DNA: TGTGCCAGCAGCGGGGGACAGGGGACAGATACGCAGTATTTT.

The chain has TRBV19 and TRBJ2-7, with 9 nucleotides matching TRBD1. The V segment lost 1 base and the J segment 4 bases; nucleotides outside the gene matches: 5. Germline loops: CDR1 LNHDA, CDR2 SQIVND (reference sequence). This CDR3 region has 15 residues. CDR3 sequence: CASSIAGTGTYEQYF. CDR3 nucleotide sequence: TGTGCCAGTAGTATAGCCGGGACAGGGACTTACGAGCAGTACTTC.

A few counts support this clone. This chain links TRBV3-1 (or the pseudogene TRBV3-2) with TRBJ2-2; no firm D call. There are 13 residues in the CDR3. Germline assignment: CDR1 LGHDT and CDR2 YNNKEL (reference sequence). V lost 4 bases and J 6 bases, leaving 9 bases between the germline ends. CDR3 sequence: CASSPFGPGELFF. Written as DNA, the CDR3 is TGTGCCAGCAGCCCATTCGGCCCCGGGGAGCTGTTTTTT.

The chain employs TRBV3-1 (or the pseudogene TRBV3-2) and TRBJ2-2; the D gene is possibly TRBD2 (6 bases). Germline V gives CDR1 LGHDT, CDR2 YNNKEL (reference sequence). This CDR3 region has 15 residues. The V gene lost 4 bases and the J gene lost 3 bases, with 12 bases spanning the gap. The CDR3 loop is CASSPVGGDTGELFF. CDR3 DNA: TGTGCCAGCAGCCCAGTTGGAGGGGACACCGGGGAGCTGTTTTTT.

The rearrangement uses TRBV30 and TRBJ2-1; D may be TRBD2 (6 bases). Trimming removed 3 bases from V and 0 bases from J, with 9 bases in between. This CDR3 region has 14 residues. Germline V CDR1 and CDR2: GTSNPN, SVGIG (reference sequence). DNA of the CDR3: TGTGCCTGGAGGGGGACTTTCTCCTACAATGAGCAGTTCTTC. Its translation is CAWRGTFSYNEQFF.

The chain is built from TRBV27 and TRBJ1-1, with no clear D. Per the germline V gene, CDR1 is MNHEY and CDR2 is SMNVEV (reference sequence). The CDR3 runs to 14 residues. V lost 6 bases and J lost 1, with 12 bases in between. The CDR3 DNA reads as TGTGCCAGCAGGTCCCCGGGCTCGAACACTGAAGCTTTCTTT. This codes for CASRSPGSNTEAFF.

The chain joins TRBV10-3 to TRBJ1-2, with 7 bases fitting TRBD1. CDR3 length: 15 amino acids. Trimming cost V 0 bases and J 0 bases; bases outside gene matches: 1. Germline V gives CDR1 ENHRY, CDR2 SYGVKD. The CDR3 DNA follows: TGTGCCATCAGTGAGTCTAGGGGGCCTAACTATGGCTACACCTTC. As protein: CAISESRGPNYGYTF.

The V gene is TRBV3-1 (or the pseudogene TRBV3-2), the J gene TRBJ2-2; D unresolved. V dropped 0 bases and J dropped 2 bases, with 7 bases sitting between them. This CDR3 has 15 residues. CDR1 and CDR2 from the germline V gene are LGHDT and YNNKEL (reference sequence). The DNA of the CDR3 is TGTGCCAGCAGCCAAGATTTCGGTAACACCGGGGAGCTGTTTTTT. Encoded protein: CASSQDFGNTGELFF.

The gene calls are TRBV5-5 and TRBJ2-2; 9 positions agree with TRBD1. The CDR3 has 13 residues. The V gene end was trimmed by 9 bases and the J gene end by 4 bases; junction bases not matched to a gene: 4. Germline CDR1 reads SGHKS; CDR2 reads YYEKEE (reference sequence). CDR3 DNA: TGTGCCACCCGACAGGGGGGCACCGGGGAGCTGTTTTTT. Translating it yields CATRQGGTGELFF.

The chain combines TRBV7-9 with TRBJ2-5, with D maybe TRBD1 (6 bases). The V end lost 4 bases, the J end lost 2 bases, and 8 bases lay between the germline ends. Germline V gene lookup returns CDR1 SEHNR and CDR2 FQNEAQ (reference sequence). CDR3 size: 13 residues. In nucleotides, the CDR3 is TGTGCCAGCAGCTCCGGGACACAAGAGACCCAGTACTTC. Translation: CASSSGTQETQYF.

This clone was picked up one time. This chain connects TRBV11-2 to TRBJ1-2, with D possibly matching TRBD1 (6 bases). The CDR3 totals 15 residues. V lost 5 bases and J lost 7, with 20 bases in between. Germline V gene data show CDR1 as SGHAT and CDR2 as FQNNGV. The CDR3 here is CASSPAPGGHTGYTF. CDR3 in DNA: TGTGCCAGCAGCCCCGCACCCGGGGGCCATACTGGCTACACCTTC.

This sequence joins TRBV2 and TRBJ2-3, with D unclear. The CDR3 loop spans 13 amino acids. Germline CDR1 reads SNHLY; CDR2 reads FYNNEI. With 3 bases removed from V and 1 base from J, the gap between germline ends came to 5 bases. CDR3 nucleotides: TGTGCCAGCAGTGAGGCAGGCACAGATACGCAGTATTTT. It translates to CASSEAGTDTQYF.